The rows below give T cell receptor beta chains drawn from one sample of a study of cytomegalovirus exposure and HLA in healthy donors. Sequenced by immunoSEQ multiplex PCR; TCRdb stores in-frame clones only, minus some. The data hold around 130,000 clones, with roughly 88% observed a single time. The sample taken for sequencing was PBMCs. The receptors here all came from a woman aged 18-29 years in good health and CMV-seropositive. CDR3s include the opening cysteine and the closing phenylalanine or tryptophan. The D gene is left open where the match is weak. Only some rows state a clone size, as once, few, many or a class for expanded clones.

TRBD2,-,TRBV25-1,TRBJ2-7,CASSESGWGGEQYF,TGTGCCAGCAGTGAATCGGGGTGGGGGGGCGAGCAGTACTTC
TRBD1,-,TRBV7-9,TRBJ2-3,CASSHRDRGSIRDTQYF,TGTGCCAGCAGCCACCGGGACAGGGGGTCAATAAGAGATACGCAGTATTTT
TRBD1,-,TRBV2,TRBJ1-6,CASSVHKGQGSSPLHF,TGTGCCAGCAGTGTCCATAAGGGACAGGGTTCTTCACCCCTCCACTTT
-,once,TRBV18,TRBJ2-5,CASSNQAYSGYRNF,TGTGCCAGCTCTAACCAGGCGTACTCGGGGTACCGAAACTTC
TRBD2,-,TRBV9,TRBJ2-3,CASSVEASGGADTQYF,TGTGCCAGCAGCGTAGAGGCTAGCGGGGGGGCAGATACGCAGTATTTT
-,-,TRBV29-1,TRBJ2-3,CSVEDPGRGIDTQYF,TGCAGCGTTGAAGATCCGGGCAGGGGAATAGATACGCAGTATTTT
TRBD1,-,TRBV10-3,TRBJ1-1,CAINSGTGDTEAFF,TGTGCCATCAACTCCGGGACAGGGGACACTGAAGCTTTCTTT
-,-,TRBV27,TRBJ1-2,CASSLTSGGSYGYTF,TGTGCCAGCAGTTTAACCAGCGGGGGTTCCTATGGCTACACCTTC
-,-,TRBV9,TRBJ1-4,CASSTKQGSGEKLFF,TGTGCCAGCAGCACCAAACAGGGATCCGGTGAAAAACTGTTTTTT
-,-,TRBV18,TRBJ1-5,CASSPQDNQPQHF,TGTGCCAGCTCACCCCAGGACAACCAGCCCCAGCATTTT
-,-,TRBV11-2,TRBJ2-1,CASSLNDRLNEQFF,TGTGCCAGCAGCTTAAATGACAGACTCAATGAGCAGTTCTTC
TRBD2,-,TRBV6-1,TRBJ2-3,CASSPKTSWADTQYF,TGTGCCAGCAGCCCAAAGACTAGCTGGGCAGATACGCAGTATTTT
-,-,TRBV21-1,TRBJ1-6,CASSQIDSPLHF,TGTGCCAGCAGCCAAATAGATTCACCCCTCCACTTT
TRBD2,-,TRBV10-2,TRBJ2-2,CASGPGTTNTGELFF,TGCGCCAGCGGCCCCGGGACTACGAACACCGGGGAGCTGTTTTTT
-,-,TRBV6-1,TRBJ2-1,CASSEVGEPYNEQFF,TGTGCCAGCAGTGAAGTCGGGGAACCCTACAATGAGCAGTTCTTC
TRBD2,-,TRBV15,TRBJ2-2,CATSSQTGGSGELFF,TGTGCCACCAGCAGTCAAACGGGGGGATCCGGGGAGCTGTTTTTT
TRBD1,-,TRBV7-9,TRBJ2-7,CASSYRGTYEQYF,TGTGCCAGCAGTTACAGGGGGACCTACGAGCAGTACTTC
-,-,TRBV6-1,TRBJ1-3,CASKYTKDTIYF,TGTGCCAGCAAGTACACCAAAGATACCATATATTTT
-,-,TRBV6-5,TRBJ1-1,CASSPQRMGDTEAFF,TGTGCCAGCAGTCCCCAGAGGATGGGAGACACTGAAGCTTTCTTT
-,-,TRBV7-6,TRBJ2-2,CASSLESGGTGELFF,TGTGCCAGCAGCTTAGAATCAGGTGGCACCGGGGAGCTGTTTTTT
TRBD2,-,TRBV7-6,TRBJ2-7,CASSLGAGSYEQYF,TGTGCCAGCAGCTTAGGAGCGGGGTCCTACGAGCAGTACTTC
-,few,TRBV5-1,TRBJ2-7,CASSLDNSYEQYF,TGCGCCAGCAGCTTGGACAACTCCTACGAGCAGTACTTC
-,few,TRBV25-1,TRBJ2-1,CASSGGREGNEQFF,TGTGCCAGCAGTGGCGGACGGGAAGGGAATGAGCAGTTCTTC
TRBD1,-,TRBV19,TRBJ2-7,CASRPGQGAYEQYF,TGTGCCAGTAGGCCGGGACAGGGGGCCTACGAGCAGTACTTC
TRBD2,-,TRBV9,TRBJ2-3,CASSVMGGSTDTQYF,TGTGCCAGCAGCGTGATGGGGGGGTCCACAGATACGCAGTATTTT
TRBD1,-,TRBV2,TRBJ1-2,CASRGQGASGYTF,TGTGCCAGCAGGGGTCAGGGGGCATCTGGCTACACCTTC
TRBD1,-,TRBV7-9,TRBJ1-1,CASSFNRGADTEAFF,TGTGCCAGCAGCTTTAACAGGGGCGCGGACACTGAAGCTTTCTTT
-,few,TRBV15,TRBJ2-1,CATSRGTDNEQFF,TGTGCCACCAGCAGAGGGACAGACAATGAGCAGTTCTTC
TRBD1,-,TRBV11-3,TRBJ2-2,CASSGAGTANTGELFF,TGTGCCAGCAGCGGGGCCGGGACAGCGAACACCGGGGAGCTGTTTTTT
-,-,TRBV5-5,TRBJ2-7,CASSLAASSYEQYF,TGTGCCAGCAGCTTGGCCGCCAGCTCCTACGAGCAGTACTTC
-,-,TRBV29-1,TRBJ1-2,CSVRDRSSYGYTF,TGCAGCGTTCGAGACAGGTCTAGCTATGGCTACACCTTC
TRBD2,-,TRBV4-1,TRBJ2-2,CASSQVTTGGSGNTGELFF,TGCGCCAGCAGCCAAGTCACGACGGGGGGATCGGGCAACACCGGGGAGCTGTTTTTT
TRBD1,-,TRBV4-1,TRBJ2-1,CASSRTGNSYNEQFF,TGCGCCAGCAGCCGGACAGGGAACTCCTACAATGAGCAGTTCTTC
TRBD1,-,TRBV19,TRBJ1-1,CASSILTGGTEAFF,TGTGCCAGTAGTATTCTCACAGGGGGCACTGAAGCTTTCTTT
TRBD2,-,TRBV5-1,TRBJ2-7,CASSSTSGGAYEQYF,TGCGCCAGCAGCTCTACTAGCGGGGGAGCCTACGAGCAGTACTTC
TRBD2,-,TRBV2,TRBJ2-3,CASSSLGLAGDTQYF,TGTGCCAGCAGTTCCCTTGGACTAGCGGGGGATACGCAGTATTTT
-,once,TRBV6-5,TRBJ2-7,CASSSRPGLYYEQYF,TGTGCCAGCTCTTCCCGACCTGGACTGTACTACGAGCAGTACTTC
TRBD2,-,TRBV9,TRBJ2-3,CASSVDAGGTDTQYF,TGTGCCAGCAGCGTAGATGCGGGGGGGACAGATACGCAGTATTTT
-,few,TRBV6-4,TRBJ1-2,CASSDTPQALYGYTF,TGTGCCAGCAGTGACACCCCCCAGGCCCTCTATGGCTACACCTTC
-,-,TRBV6-6,TRBJ2-3,CASSRSGMTDTQYF,TGTGCCAGCAGCCGTAGTGGTATGACAGATACGCAGTATTTT
TRBD1,few,TRBV30,TRBJ2-5,CAWDQGAETQYF,TGTGCCTGGGATCAGGGGGCGGAGACCCAGTACTTC
-,once,TRBV21-1,TRBJ2-1,CASSTPGQPQFF,TGTGCCAGCAGCACCCCGGGACAGCCGCAGTTCTTC
-,-,TRBV13,TRBJ2-5,CASSLEGAPETQYF,TGTGCCAGCAGCTTAGAAGGGGCTCCGGAGACCCAGTACTTC
-,-,TRBV29-1,TRBJ2-7,CSVDSSYEQYF,TGCAGCGTTGATAGTTCCTACGAGCAGTACTTC
TRBD2,-,TRBV5-6,TRBJ2-3,CASSLYSGGLSSTDTQYF,TGTGCCAGCAGCTTGTACAGCGGGGGACTTTCTAGCACAGATACGCAGTATTTT
-,-,TRBV6-1,TRBJ2-7,CASFDSRYTYEQYF,TGTGCCAGCTTTGACTCCCGGTACACCTACGAGCAGTACTTC
TRBD1,-,TRBV11-3,TRBJ2-3,CASSPGTADTQYF,TGTGCCAGCAGCCCTGGGACAGCAGATACGCAGTATTTT